This record covers a single T cell receptor (beta chain). Per the original methods: How many nucleated cells were present was estimated from reference gene primer amplification. The table came from immunoSEQ multiplex PCR; TCRdb's copy has only in-frame clones and leaves some out. V and J calls and clone size come straight from that table; D and trimming were deduced from the DNA. Among about 240,000 clones listed, 86% were seen once. The data belong to a study of blood T cell repertoires in COVID-19. Study context: Samples came from the United States, Italy and Spain, spanning acute and convalescent COVID-19. The analysed material was cDNA or gDNA that came from T cells, B-cell-depleted T cells, or PBMCs.

The CDR3 extends over 14 amino acids. From germline, CDR1 is LNHDA and CDR2 SQIVND (reference sequence). Trimming pared 9 bases from V and 0 bases from J, leaving 11 bases between. This clonotype originated in an elderly man with acute or convalescent COVID-19. The chain carries TRBV19 and TRBJ2-2, with D unresolved. The sample consisted of peripheral blood. The CDR3, as DNA: TGTGCCAGCGAGCGATGGTCGAACACCGGGGAGCTGTTTTTT. Translation gives CASERWSNTGELFF.